This T cell receptor (beta chain) was observed in a study of blood T cell repertoires in COVID-19. As for the study in general: Samples taken during acute and convalescent COVID-19 were collected in the United States, Italy and Spain. The cDNA or gDNA used as material had been derived from T cells, B-cell-depleted T cells, or PBMCs.

Original processing notes: For nucleated cells, counts were estimated from reference gene primer amplification. The table came from immunoSEQ multiplex PCR; TCRdb's copy has only in-frame clones and leaves some out. V and J calls and clone size are as listed in that table; D and trimming were resolved from the DNA. The sample records roughly 45,000 clones, around 85% being singletons. With V trimmed by 6 bases and J by 8 bases, 5 bases remained unmatched. Germline-derived CDR1 and CDR2 are SGHTA and FQGNSA. The CDR3 totals 13 residues. Sequences were obtained from peripheral blood. This chain uses TRBV7-2 with TRBJ2-1; 9 nucleotides match TRBD2. This clonotype was obtained from a man aged 50 or older with active COVID-19. CDR3 nucleotides: TGTGCCAGCAGGGTGAGCGGGGGGTATGAGCAGTTCTTC. It is translated as CASRVSGGYEQFF.